The entry that follows covers one T cell receptor (beta chain) sequence. It was with 60 Vbeta and 13 Jbeta primers that the PCR ran. Clones were read by immunoSEQ multiplex PCR, and TCRdb kept only the in-frame ones, dropping some. The sample comprises some 150,000 clones, under 80% of which are singletons, and 2.5% to 3% rests with the top ten. V trimming: 7 bases; J trimming: 7 bases; junction bases outside the gene matches: 6. CDR3 length equals 14 residues. Germline lookup yields CDR1 SGHTA and CDR2 FQGNSA. The entry originates in a study of cytomegalovirus exposure and HLA in healthy donors. The sample comprised PBMCs. The chain couples TRBV7-2 to TRBJ1-6; TRBD1 matches at 8 bases. This receptor was identified in a male donor in good health and CMV-seronegative. DNA of the CDR3: TGTGCCAGCACCCCTCAGGGGGCAAATTCACCCCTCCACTTT. Amino acids: CASTPQGANSPLHF.